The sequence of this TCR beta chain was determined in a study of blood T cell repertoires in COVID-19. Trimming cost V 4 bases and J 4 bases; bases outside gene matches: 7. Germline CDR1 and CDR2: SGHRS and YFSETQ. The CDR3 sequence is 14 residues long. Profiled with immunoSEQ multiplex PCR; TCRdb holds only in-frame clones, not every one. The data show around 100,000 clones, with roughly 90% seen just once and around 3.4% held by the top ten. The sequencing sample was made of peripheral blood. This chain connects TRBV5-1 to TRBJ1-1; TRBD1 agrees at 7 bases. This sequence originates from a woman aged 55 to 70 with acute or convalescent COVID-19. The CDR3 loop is CASSLNRGPTEAFF. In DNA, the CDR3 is TGCGCCAGCAGCCTTAACAGGGGACCCACTGAAGCTTTCTTT.